The clone carrying this TCR beta chain was seen ten or more times. The antigen is undetermined. These patients, aged 18 to 65, had recently diagnosed hyperthyroidism lasting under 2 months. Extraction of PBMCs used more than 8.5 ml of fresh peripheral blood. The source of the sample is a study of T cells in Graves' hyperthyroidism and ophthalmopathy. From RNA transcripts, TCR beta CDR3 regions were amplified. Researchers ran a first-round RT-PCR on the TCR CDR3 using the HTBI primer set. TCRdb independently ran MiXCR on the multiplex PCR reads; one entry per CDR3 protein. The sample holds some 350,000 distinct CDR3 sequences; about 20% are singletons and the top ten take about 3.7%. The CDR3 totals 14 residues. Germline V lookup: CDR1 SGHKS, CDR2 YYEKEE (reference sequence). V was cut by 4 bases and J by 4 bases, with 14 bases left in between. Notes on the study in general: The blood repertoire included most of the expanded thyroid clonotypes above 0.001. Ophthalmopathy could be told apart from stable hyperthyroidism with a 13 V-J model.

The rearrangement links TRBV5-5 to TRBJ1-1, with D perhaps TRBD1 (5 bases). This clonotype originated in a woman between 18 and 30 years old with Graves' hyperthyroidism. The material sequenced was blood. CDR3: CASSLDTFRTEAFF. The DNA of the CDR3 is TGTGCCAGCAGCCTGGACACTTTTCGCACTGAAGCTTTCTTT.